The next 21 T cell receptor beta chains were all read from a single sample in a study of T cell responses to AZD1222 COVID-19 vaccine. Produced via immunoSEQ multiplex PCR; TCRdb's table is partial and in-frame only. This table holds some 120,000 clones, around nine tenths found once. Sequenced material: peripheral blood, taken on day 0 of AZD1222 vaccination. These receptors were taken from an adult in good health.

This sequence joins TRBV19 and TRBJ1-6; possible D gene TRBD1, 6 bases. CDR1 is LNHDA, CDR2 SQIVND, per germline (reference sequence). There are 16 residues in the CDR3. V lost 3 bases, J lost 10 bases, and 19 bases lay in between. CDR3 DNA sequence: TGTGCCAGTAGTATTCTGGTGGGCAGGGGAGACTCACCCCTCCACTTT. This codes for CASSILVGRGDSPLHF.

This clone was recorded once. The chain combines TRBV6-5 with TRBJ2-1; D uncertain. This CDR3 has 13 amino acids. Germline loops: CDR1 MNHEY, CDR2 SVGAGI. V was pared by 1 base and J by 5 bases, with 6 bases between. The CDR3 DNA follows: TGTGCCAGCAGTTACTTATGGAACAATGAGCAGTTCTTC. Protein sequence: CASSYLWNNEQFF.

The chain employs TRBV9 and TRBJ2-7; perhaps TRBD2 as D (6 bases). Germline CDR1 is SGDLS and CDR2 is YYNGEE. The ends were cut back, 3 bases at V and 3 bases at J, with 13 bases in the middle. The CDR3 is made up of 14 amino acids. The CDR3 loop reads CASSASGGNYEQYF. The CDR3 region has the DNA TGTGCCAGCAGCGCAAGTGGGGGGAACTACGAGCAGTACTTC.

This clone was observed once. The rearrangement uses TRBV2 and TRBJ1-4, with a possible D match to TRBD1 (5 bases). Germline CDR1 is SNHLY and CDR2 is FYNNEI. V was trimmed by 0 bases and J by 8 bases, leaving 13 bases between them. The CDR3 loop spans 15 amino acids. CDR3 DNA: TGTGCCAGCAGTGAAGCAATGGGGGTTATCGAAAAACTGTTTTTT. This translates into CASSEAMGVIEKLFF.

The chain joins TRBV24-1 to TRBJ2-1, with 9 bases fitting TRBD1. The germline gives CDR1 KGHDR, CDR2 SFDVKD. This CDR3 is 14 amino acids long. Unmatched junction bases numbered 4, after V lost 9 bases and J lost 2 bases. CDR3 residues: CATAQGAPYNEQFF. The CDR3, as DNA: TGTGCCACCGCACAGGGGGCCCCCTACAATGAGCAGTTCTTC.

The chain carries TRBV4-3 and TRBJ2-1; D remains unclear. The CDR3 is made up of 16 amino acids. Trimming removed 0 bases at V and 0 bases at J, with 9 bases between. The germline V gene has CDR1 LGHNA and CDR2 YSLEER. The CDR3 spells CASSQESRSSYNEQFF. The CDR3 DNA reads as TGCGCCAGCAGCCAAGAATCCAGGAGCTCCTACAATGAGCAGTTCTTC.

This clone was seen a handful of times. The gene calls are TRBV2 and TRBJ2-1; 7 nucleotides align to TRBD2. This CDR3 has 15 amino acids. J was trimmed by 2 bases and V by 4 bases; bases with no gene match: 5. Looked up from germline, CDR1 is SNHLY and CDR2 is FYNNEI. CDR3 sequence (DNA): TGTGCCAGCAGTGCCGGACGGGGGGCCTACAATGAGCAGTTCTTC. Its translation: CASSAGRGAYNEQFF. The whole variable domain, filled in from reference TRBV2 and TRBJ2-1, reads EPEVTQTPSHQVTQMGQEVILRCVPISNHLYFYWYRQILGQKVEFLVSFYNNEISEKSEIFDDQFSVERPDGSNFTLKIRSTKLEDSAMYFCASSAGRGAYNEQFFGPGTRLTVL.

This clone is a singleton in its sample. CDR3 bases: TGTGCCAGCAGTGAGTCCAGTCCTAGCAATCAGCCCCAGCATTTT. Its protein product is CASSESSPSNQPQHF. This chain uses TRBV6-1 with TRBJ1-5; D call uncertain. Germline values: CDR1 MNHNS, CDR2 SASEGT. Trimming left V 3 bases short and J 0 bases short, with 9 bases between. The CDR3 runs 15 residues.

The chain couples TRBV28 to TRBJ1-1; a possible D gene is TRBD1 (5 bases). V was clipped by 2 bases and J by 4 bases, with 14 bases between them. CDR1 is MDHEN and CDR2 is SYDVKM in the germline V gene. This CDR3 comprises 15 residues. The CDR3 sequence: CASSLNRRESTEAFF. DNA for the CDR3: TGTGCCAGCAGTTTAAACAGGCGGGAGTCCACTGAAGCTTTCTTT. The whole variable domain, filled in from reference TRBV28 and TRBJ1-1, reads DVKVTQSSRYLVKRTGEKVFLECVQDMDHENMFWYRQDPGLGLRLIYFSYDVKMKEKGDIPEGYSVSREKKERFSLILESASTNQTSMYLCASSLNRRESTEAFFGQGTRLTVV.

V usage is TRBV19 and J usage is TRBJ1-3, with 8 bases that match TRBD1. With 6 bases clipped from V and 2 bases from J, the junction kept 0 bases outside the gene matches. This CDR3 comprises 13 residues. From germline, CDR1 is LNHDA and CDR2 SQIVND (reference sequence). The CDR3 loop reads CASRQGAGNTIYF. The CDR3 DNA is TGTGCCAGTAGACAGGGGGCTGGAAACACCATATATTTT.

This rearrangement joins TRBV7-9 to TRBJ2-1, with TRBD2 identical over 8 bases. J gave up 8 bases and V 4 bases, and 13 bases lay outside the gene matches. CDR1 SEHNR and CDR2 FQNEAQ come from the germline V gene (reference sequence). The CDR3 has 16 amino acids. The CDR3 nucleotides read TGTGCCAGCAGCTGGCCCGGTAGCGGGATTAAAGATGAGCAGTTCTTC. Translating gives CASSWPGSGIKDEQFF.

The rearrangement links TRBV25-1 to TRBJ2-7, with D possibly being TRBD1 (6 bases). This CDR3 is 12 amino acids long. V lost 6 bases, J lost 6 bases, and 12 bases lay in between. Germline CDR1 and CDR2: MGHDK and SYGVNS. Here the CDR3 DNA reads TGTGCCAGCAGCCTTACAGGGATCGAGCAGTACTTC. Protein sequence: CASSLTGIEQYF.

This chain uses TRBV28 with TRBJ2-7; weak D call: TRBD2 (5 bases). The V gene lost 4 bases and the J gene lost 0 bases, with 10 bases spanning the gap. The CDR3 covers 14 residues. Germline V CDR1 and CDR2: MDHEN, SYDVKM. CDR3 residues: CASSSPGSSYEQYF. The CDR3, as DNA: TGTGCCAGCAGTTCGCCGGGGAGCTCCTACGAGCAGTACTTC.

This clone was seen a handful of times. This sequence joins TRBV28 and TRBJ1-4; D gene uncertain. Germline assignment: CDR1 MDHEN and CDR2 SYDVKM. The V end was cut by 2 bases, the J end by 8 bases, with 6 bases between. The CDR3 runs to 12 residues. CDR3 residues: CASSLNVEKLFF. The DNA for the CDR3 is TGTGCCAGCAGTTTAAATGTCGAAAAACTGTTTTTT.

This clone was found once. This chain connects TRBV5-1 to TRBJ2-7; 11 bases fit TRBD2. Germline lookup yields CDR1 SGHRS and CDR2 YFSETQ. The CDR3 spans 15 residues. The junction had 7 bases not matched to a gene; V was cut back by 4 bases and J by 4 bases. CDR3 amino acids: CASSRQGTSGYEQYF. The CDR3 DNA reads TGCGCCAGCAGCCGCCAAGGGACTAGCGGATACGAGCAGTACTTC.

The count of this clone is one. The chain links TRBV7-8 to TRBJ1-1; 11 positions agree with TRBD1. V lost 5 bases and J lost 10; bases outside the gene matches: 9. The germline V gene has CDR1 SGHVS and CDR2 FQNEAQ. CDR3 length: 14 amino acids. The CDR3 sequence is CASSRGTGGGGAFF. In DNA, the CDR3 is TGTGCCAGCAGCCGAGGGACAGGGGGAGGCGGAGCTTTCTTT.

This clone was seen only once. This rearrangement joins TRBV12-3 or TRBV12-4 to TRBJ1-1; D is undetermined. V lost 0 bases and J 8 bases, leaving 7 bases between the germline ends. This CDR3 is built from 12 residues. In DNA form, the CDR3 reads TGTGCCAGCAGTTTAGCTTTCTTCGAAGCTTTCTTT. Translated, it gives CASSLAFFEAFF.

This chain joins TRBV9 and TRBJ2-2, with 8 nucleotides matching TRBD2. CDR1 is SGDLS, CDR2 YYNGEE, per germline. The CDR3 runs 18 residues. The ends lost 0 bases at V and 5 bases at J; junction bases unmatched: 12. The CDR3 DNA reads as TGTGCCAGCAGCGTAGCCCCAACTAGCGGAAGTGGGACCGGGGAGCTGTTTTTT. Translated, it gives CASSVAPTSGSGTGELFF.

DNA for the CDR3: TGTGCCAGCAGCTTAAACAGTTTTCAAGAGACCCAGTACTTC. It specifies CASSLNSFQETQYF. The chain couples TRBV11-3 to TRBJ2-5; no firm D call. The CDR3 sequence is 14 residues long. V was pared by 2 bases and J by 2 bases, with 9 bases between. Germline-derived CDR1 and CDR2 are SGHNT and YENEEA.

This clone was picked up one time. The chain has TRBV7-9 and TRBJ2-3; 7 positions agree with TRBD2. The CDR3 is 17 amino acids. Germline lookup yields CDR1 SEHNR and CDR2 FQNEAQ (reference sequence). V shed 6 bases, J shed 3 bases, and the junction held 15 bases outside the gene matches. In DNA, the CDR3 is TGTGCCAGCAGTCGTCTGGAGGGCGGGAGTAGAACAGATACGCAGTATTTT. Translating it yields CASSRLEGGSRTDTQYF.

The chain recombines TRBV20-1 with TRBJ1-1; no firm D call. This CDR3 region has 11 residues. Trimming left V 0 bases short and J 7 bases short, with 6 bases between. In germline, CDR1 is DFQATT, CDR2 SNEGSKA (reference sequence). The CDR3 loop reads CSARDQVEAFF. The CDR3 bases are TGCAGTGCTAGAGATCAGGTTGAAGCTTTCTTT.